A selection of T cell receptor beta chains follows, all from one sample in a study of blood T cell repertoires in COVID-19. The method was immunoSEQ multiplex PCR; TCRdb's version includes in-frame clones alone and lacks a portion of them. The sample lists approximately 71,000 clones; around 76% were seen once. Sample: peripheral blood. The receptors were gathered from an elderly woman with acute or convalescent COVID-19. CDR3s include the opening cysteine and the closing phenylalanine or tryptophan. A D gene is named only where the DNA matches it firmly. The size entry is marked missing in some rows and otherwise reads once, few, many or a size class.

j_gene,v_gene,d_gene,abundance,CDR3aa,CDR3nt
TRBJ2-5,TRBV6-5,NA,NA,CASSYSWQGQETQYF,TGTGCCAGCAGTTACTCATGGCAGGGCCAAGAGACCCAGTACTTC
TRBJ2-5,TRBV27,NA,NA,CASSLFTGQETQYF,TGTGCCAGCAGTTTATTCACAGGCCAAGAGACCCAGTACTTC
TRBJ1-1,TRBV28,TRBD1,NA,CASSVGTGAPNTEAFF,TGTGCCAGCAGCGTTGGGACAGGGGCACCGAACACTGAAGCTTTCTTT
TRBJ2-7,TRBV12-3/TRBV12-4,TRBD2,NA,CASRRGGDHEQYF,TGTGCCAGCAGGCGGGGGGGGGATCACGAGCAGTACTTC
TRBJ2-7,TRBV28,NA,NA,CASSPSVAASSYEQYF,TGTGCCAGCAGTCCCTCAGTAGCGGCGAGCTCCTACGAGCAGTACTTC
TRBJ2-5,TRBV5-5,TRBD1,NA,CASSQRGDGTAQETQYF,TGTGCCAGCAGTCAGAGAGGGGACGGGACAGCCCAAGAGACCCAGTACTTC
TRBJ2-7,TRBV5-1,TRBD2,NA,CASSGVPAGAPSRHYF,TGCGCCAGCTCAGGAGTCCCAGCGGGAGCCCCTTCGAGACACTACTTC
TRBJ2-1,TRBV7-9,TRBD2,NA,CASSLSGSPYNEQFF,TGTGCCAGCAGCCTAAGCGGGAGCCCCTACAATGAGCAGTTCTTC
TRBJ1-2,TRBV6-5,TRBD1,once,CASKGGVFNGYTF,TGTGCCAGCAAAGGGGGCGTCTTTAATGGCTACACCTTC
TRBJ1-2,TRBV6-5,NA,NA,CATWEVYGYTF,TGTGCCACCTGGGAGGTCTATGGCTACACCTTC
TRBJ2-1,TRBV19,TRBD2,NA,CASSRGLARINEQFF,TGTGCCAGTAGTAGGGGACTAGCCCGTATCAATGAGCAGTTCTTC
TRBJ1-4,TRBV29-1,TRBD1,NA,CSAGTGISTNEKLFF,TGCAGCGCCGGGACAGGCATCTCAACTAATGAAAAACTGTTTTTT
TRBJ2-1,TRBV11-2,NA,few,CASRNSGHNEQFF,TGTGCCAGCAGGAATAGCGGACACAATGAGCAGTTCTTC
TRBJ2-7,TRBV29-1,TRBD1,NA,CSGWTGVDEQYF,TGCAGCGGATGGACAGGGGTCGACGAGCAGTACTTC
TRBJ2-1,TRBV5-1,NA,NA,CASSPDSYNEQFF,TGCGCCAGCAGCCCGGACAGCTACAATGAGCAGTTCTTC
TRBJ2-7,TRBV6-5,NA,NA,CASSPLEGVTYEQYF,TGTGCCAGCAGTCCCCTGGAGGGTGTCACCTACGAGCAGTACTTC
TRBJ1-1,TRBV18,NA,once,CASSPFAVNTEAFF,TGTGCCAGCTCACCTTTTGCAGTTAACACTGAAGCTTTCTTT
TRBJ1-5,TRBV9,NA,NA,CASSATGTRNQPQHF,TGTGCCAGCAGCGCAACCGGGACAAGGAATCAGCCCCAGCATTTT
TRBJ1-2,TRBV5-1,TRBD1,NA,CASSLVRQGAGGYTF,TGCGCCAGCAGCTTAGTGAGACAGGGGGCTGGGGGCTACACCTTC
TRBJ1-2,TRBV5-1,TRBD1,NA,CASSATTGGDGYTF,TGCGCCAGCAGCGCGACGACAGGGGGCGATGGCTACACCTTC
TRBJ1-2,TRBV9,NA,NA,CASSVGGGTNYGYTF,TGTGCCAGCAGCGTTGGGGGCGGAACTAACTATGGCTACACCTTC
TRBJ1-5,TRBV10-1,TRBD1,NA,CASSPGGSNQPQHF,TGCGCCAGCAGCCCAGGGGGGAGCAATCAGCCCCAGCATTTT
TRBJ2-7,TRBV27,TRBD1,few,CASSFYRGREQYF,TGTGCCAGCAGTTTTTACAGGGGTCGCGAGCAGTACTTC
TRBJ1-2,TRBV5-4,NA,few,CASSLVGGGYGYTF,TGTGCCAGCAGCTTGGTAGGAGGAGGGTATGGCTACACCTTC
TRBJ2-5,TRBV20-1,NA,NA,CSASVGRETQYF,TGCAGTGCTAGTGTTGGGAGGGAGACCCAGTACTTC
TRBJ2-7,TRBV5-1,NA,NA,CASSGDSGFSYEQYF,TGCGCCAGCAGCGGAGATAGCGGCTTCTCCTACGAGCAGTACTTC
TRBJ2-7,TRBV9,TRBD2,NA,CASSVGLRSGRKLMEQGEQYF,TGTGCCAGCAGCGTAGGCCTGCGGAGCGGGAGGAAGCTTATGGAGCAAGGGGAGCAGTACTTC
TRBJ1-1,TRBV9,NA,few,CASSSGLPNTEAFF,TGTGCCAGCAGCTCGGGACTGCCGAACACTGAAGCTTTCTTT
TRBJ2-7,TRBV5-6,NA,few,CASSLISAGEQYF,TGTGCCAGCAGCTTGATCTCGGCGGGGGAGCAGTACTTC
TRBJ1-4,TRBV5-6,NA,NA,CASSFPQNEKLFF,TGTGCCAGCAGCTTCCCACAGAATGAAAAACTGTTTTTT
TRBJ2-7,TRBV20-1,TRBD2,NA,CSASFSGSSYEQYF,TGCAGTGCTAGTTTTAGCGGGAGCTCCTACGAGCAGTACTTC
TRBJ2-3,TRBV30,NA,NA,CAWTSRDRTDTQYF,TGTGCCTGGACGTCGCGGGACCGCACAGATACGCAGTATTTT
TRBJ2-1,TRBV11-2,NA,NA,CASHTGGFSGWYNEQFF,TGTGCCAGCCACACGGGGGGCTTCTCGGGATGGTACAATGAGCAGTTCTTC
TRBJ1-2,TRBV28,TRBD1,NA,CASSLFTVDRGRRGYTF,TGTGCCAGCAGTTTATTCACCGTGGACAGGGGGAGGAGAGGCTACACCTTC
TRBJ2-5,TRBV28,TRBD1,NA,CAIRDRPRGTQYF,TGTGCCATCAGGGACAGGCCACGGGGGACCCAGTACTTC
TRBJ1-1,TRBV18,NA,NA,CASSPRLQGMNTEAFF,TGTGCCAGCTCACCACGTCTCCAGGGAATGAACACTGAAGCTTTCTTT
TRBJ1-1,TRBV6-5,TRBD1,NA,CASSSGTGSTEAFF,TGTGCCAGCAGTTCCGGGACAGGTTCCACTGAAGCTTTCTTT
TRBJ2-7,TRBV6-2/TRBV6-3,TRBD2,few,CASSFPTSGGSYEQYF,TGTGCCAGCAGTTTCCCGACTAGCGGGGGTTCCTACGAGCAGTACTTC
TRBJ2-4,TRBV6-5,TRBD1,NA,CASSIPDRENIQYF,TGTGCCAGCAGTATCCCGGACAGGGAGAACATTCAGTACTTC
TRBJ1-5,TRBV6-5,NA,NA,CASSYSRGLPQHF,TGTGCCAGCAGTTACTCACGGGGACTGCCCCAGCATTTT
TRBJ2-6,TRBV19,NA,few,CASTPGSTISGANVLTF,TGTGCCAGTACCCCTGGGAGCACCATCTCTGGGGCCAACGTCCTGACTTTC
TRBJ2-1,TRBV7-2,NA,NA,CASSLGGVLDNEQFF,TGTGCCAGCAGCTTAGGAGGAGTTTTGGACAATGAGCAGTTCTTC
TRBJ2-7,TRBV6-2/TRBV6-3,NA,NA,CASSPAASRGRQYF,TGTGCCAGCAGTCCCGCGGCCTCCAGGGGACGGCAGTACTTC
TRBJ1-2,TRBV27,NA,NA,CASSFQPGGNGYTF,TGTGCCAGCAGTTTTCAGCCGGGCGGGAACGGCTACACCTTC
TRBJ1-2,TRBV7-2,NA,NA,CASSLPGFDHYGYTF,TGTGCCAGCAGCTTACCAGGGTTTGATCACTATGGCTACACCTTC
TRBJ1-2,TRBV19,NA,NA,CASSIRGNGYTF,TGTGCCAGTAGTATTAGGGGGAATGGCTACACCTTC
TRBJ1-1,TRBV7-2,NA,few,CASSLEAGRNTEAFF,TGTGCCAGCAGCTTAGAGGCAGGGCGAAACACTGAAGCTTTCTTT
TRBJ2-7,TRBV19,NA,NA,CASSIDQGFSYEQYF,TGTGCCAGTAGTATAGATCAGGGTTTTTCCTACGAGCAGTACTTC
TRBJ2-1,TRBV21-1,NA,NA,CASSISGVSRRFEQFF,TGTGCCAGCAGCATTTCAGGGGTTTCCAGAAGGTTTGAGCAGTTCTTC
TRBJ2-5,TRBV27,NA,NA,CASSLGGRGGETQYF,TGTGCCAGCAGTTTGGGTGGGAGAGGAGGAGAGACCCAGTACTTC
TRBJ2-7,TRBV18,TRBD2,NA,CASSPRGEGEQYF,TGTGCCAGCTCTCCACGGGGGGAGGGGGAGCAGTACTTC
TRBJ2-1,TRBV18,TRBD1,NA,CASSPGTGVYNEQFF,TGTGCCAGCTCACCAGGGACAGGGGTCTACAATGAGCAGTTCTTC
TRBJ2-3,TRBV19,NA,NA,CASSRSPGTSTDTQYF,TGTGCCAGTAGCCGCTCGCCCGGGACAAGCACAGATACGCAGTATTTT
TRBJ2-7,TRBV5-4,NA,few,CASSLAGVPEQYF,TGTGCCAGCAGCTTGGCCGGTGTCCCCGAGCAGTACTTC